The rows below give T cell receptor beta chains drawn from one sample of a study of blood T cell repertoires in COVID-19. The assay was immunoSEQ multiplex PCR, and TCRdb's table has in-frame clones only and misses some. The sample lists tens of thousands of clones, approximately 86% occurring once. The sample taken for sequencing was peripheral blood. The receptor source for this set is an elderly woman in a cohort sampled during active or convalescent COVID-19. CDR3s include the opening cysteine and the closing phenylalanine or tryptophan. Each record gives: J gene, V gene, clone size, D gene, CDR3 protein, CDR3 DNA. D genes are given only for firm matches. Only part of the rows carry a size: once, few, many, or a class if the clone is expanded.

j_gene: TRBJ1-6
v_gene: TRBV6-5
abundance: .
d_gene: TRBD1
CDR3aa: CASSFTGGDNSPLHF
CDR3nt: TGTGCCAGCAGTTTCACAGGGGGCGATAATTCACCCCTCCACTTT

j_gene: TRBJ1-3
v_gene: TRBV6-5
abundance: medium-sized
d_gene: TRBD1
CDR3aa: CASSPGTGGNTIYF
CDR3nt: TGTGCCAGCAGCCCCGGGACAGGAGGAAACACCATATATTTT

j_gene: TRBJ1-3
v_gene: TRBV9
abundance: .
d_gene: .
CDR3aa: CASSVEPTGGGTIYF
CDR3nt: TGTGCCAGCAGCGTAGAGCCGACGGGGGGCGGCACCATATATTTT

j_gene: TRBJ1-5
v_gene: TRBV18
abundance: .
d_gene: .
CDR3aa: CASSRGGDQPQHF
CDR3nt: TGTGCCAGCTCGCGGGGTGGGGATCAGCCCCAGCATTTT

j_gene: TRBJ2-1
v_gene: TRBV6-2/TRBV6-3
abundance: .
d_gene: .
CDR3aa: CASSYGGATYNEQFF
CDR3nt: TGTGCCAGCAGTTACGGGGGGGCCACCTACAATGAGCAGTTCTTC

j_gene: TRBJ1-6
v_gene: TRBV27
abundance: .
d_gene: TRBD1
CDR3aa: CASGYRGRLHF
CDR3nt: TGTGCCAGCGGGTACAGGGGAAGACTCCACTTT

j_gene: TRBJ1-2
v_gene: TRBV5-1
abundance: few
d_gene: .
CDR3aa: CASSLDTGNYGYTF
CDR3nt: TGCGCCAGCAGCTTGGACACAGGGAACTATGGCTACACCTTC

j_gene: TRBJ1-1
v_gene: TRBV15
abundance: .
d_gene: .
CDR3aa: CATSRVYTEAFF
CDR3nt: TGTGCCACCAGCAGAGTCTACACTGAAGCTTTCTTT

j_gene: TRBJ1-2
v_gene: TRBV7-3
abundance: .
d_gene: .
CDR3aa: CASSIEDSWYGYTF
CDR3nt: TGTGCCAGCAGCATCGAGGACAGTTGGTATGGCTACACCTTC

j_gene: TRBJ1-1
v_gene: TRBV3-1/TRBV3-2
abundance: .
d_gene: TRBD1
CDR3aa: CASSQDRVSVAFF
CDR3nt: TGTGCCAGCAGCCAGGACAGGGTATCGGTGGCTTTCTTT

j_gene: TRBJ2-1
v_gene: TRBV4-1
abundance: .
d_gene: TRBD2
CDR3aa: CASSRVAGSYNEQFF
CDR3nt: TGCGCCAGCAGCCGCGTAGCGGGCTCCTACAATGAGCAGTTCTTC

j_gene: TRBJ2-6
v_gene: TRBV5-6
abundance: .
d_gene: .
CDR3aa: CASSLFAGQGANVLTF
CDR3nt: TGTGCCAGCAGCTTGTTCGCAGGGCAAGGGGCCAACGTCCTGACTTTC

j_gene: TRBJ1-1
v_gene: TRBV29-1
abundance: once
d_gene: .
CDR3aa: CSVADRKNTEAFF
CDR3nt: TGCAGCGTTGCTGACAGGAAGAACACTGAAGCTTTCTTT

j_gene: TRBJ1-2
v_gene: TRBV6-5
abundance: .
d_gene: .
CDR3aa: CASSRPPGSHYGYTF
CDR3nt: TGTGCCAGCAGTAGGCCGCCGGGTTCGCACTATGGCTACACCTTC

j_gene: TRBJ1-4
v_gene: TRBV27
abundance: .
d_gene: .
CDR3aa: CASSPSGQGYKLFF
CDR3nt: TGTGCCAGCAGTCCCTCGGGGCAGGGGTATAAACTGTTTTTT

j_gene: TRBJ2-7
v_gene: TRBV5-4
abundance: .
d_gene: .
CDR3aa: CASSLGGIGLYEQYF
CDR3nt: TGTGCCAGCAGCTTGGGGGGTATTGGACTATACGAGCAGTACTTC

j_gene: TRBJ2-7
v_gene: TRBV28
abundance: .
d_gene: .
CDR3aa: CATQTASYEQYF
CDR3nt: TGTGCCACCCAGACAGCCTCATACGAGCAGTACTTC

j_gene: TRBJ2-3
v_gene: TRBV5-4
abundance: few
d_gene: .
CDR3aa: CASSLPGPDTQYF
CDR3nt: TGTGCCAGCAGCTTGCCCGGTCCAGATACGCAGTATTTT

j_gene: TRBJ1-5
v_gene: TRBV29-1
abundance: .
d_gene: TRBD1
CDR3aa: CSVTRDSGQPQHF
CDR3nt: TGCAGCGTTACCCGGGACAGTGGACAGCCCCAGCATTTT

j_gene: TRBJ2-7
v_gene: TRBV6-5
abundance: .
d_gene: .
CDR3aa: CASRDSTYEQYF
CDR3nt: TGTGCCAGCAGGGACAGCACCTACGAGCAGTACTTC

j_gene: TRBJ1-2
v_gene: TRBV28
abundance: .
d_gene: .
CDR3aa: CASEGRVGYGYTF
CDR3nt: TGTGCCAGCGAAGGGCGGGTCGGCTATGGCTACACCTTC

j_gene: TRBJ1-2
v_gene: TRBV4-2
abundance: .
d_gene: TRBD1
CDR3aa: CASSQDIGDGQGLGYTF
CDR3nt: TGTGCCAGCAGCCAAGATATTGGGGATGGACAGGGCCTCGGCTACACCTTC

j_gene: TRBJ1-2
v_gene: TRBV6-5
abundance: .
d_gene: TRBD1
CDR3aa: CASTRDSNVYGYTF
CDR3nt: TGTGCCAGCACCCGGGACAGCAACGTATATGGCTACACCTTC

j_gene: TRBJ2-1
v_gene: TRBV7-9
abundance: .
d_gene: TRBD2
CDR3aa: CASSPAGGRSNEQFF
CDR3nt: TGTGCCAGCAGCCCAGCGGGGGGCAGATCCAATGAGCAGTTCTTC

j_gene: TRBJ1-2
v_gene: TRBV7-8
abundance: .
d_gene: .
CDR3aa: CASSFDRLPYGYTF
CDR3nt: TGTGCCAGCAGCTTTGACAGACTCCCATATGGCTACACCTTC

j_gene: TRBJ1-5
v_gene: TRBV2
abundance: .
d_gene: .
CDR3aa: CASSESERNQPQHF
CDR3nt: TGTGCCAGCAGTGAAAGTGAGCGCAATCAGCCCCAGCATTTT

j_gene: TRBJ2-7
v_gene: TRBV2
abundance: once
d_gene: .
CDR3aa: CASSDLQGLSPEQYF
CDR3nt: TGTGCCAGCAGTGACTTGCAGGGCCTCTCTCCGGAGCAGTACTTC

j_gene: TRBJ2-1
v_gene: TRBV5-1
abundance: .
d_gene: TRBD1
CDR3aa: CATSVDRGYNEQFF
CDR3nt: TGCGCCACCAGCGTGGACAGGGGTTACAATGAGCAGTTCTTC

j_gene: TRBJ1-2
v_gene: TRBV5-1
abundance: .
d_gene: .
CDR3aa: CASSPGGEGRNYGYTF
CDR3nt: TGCGCCAGCAGCCCGGGCGGGGAAGGACGAAACTATGGCTACACCTTC